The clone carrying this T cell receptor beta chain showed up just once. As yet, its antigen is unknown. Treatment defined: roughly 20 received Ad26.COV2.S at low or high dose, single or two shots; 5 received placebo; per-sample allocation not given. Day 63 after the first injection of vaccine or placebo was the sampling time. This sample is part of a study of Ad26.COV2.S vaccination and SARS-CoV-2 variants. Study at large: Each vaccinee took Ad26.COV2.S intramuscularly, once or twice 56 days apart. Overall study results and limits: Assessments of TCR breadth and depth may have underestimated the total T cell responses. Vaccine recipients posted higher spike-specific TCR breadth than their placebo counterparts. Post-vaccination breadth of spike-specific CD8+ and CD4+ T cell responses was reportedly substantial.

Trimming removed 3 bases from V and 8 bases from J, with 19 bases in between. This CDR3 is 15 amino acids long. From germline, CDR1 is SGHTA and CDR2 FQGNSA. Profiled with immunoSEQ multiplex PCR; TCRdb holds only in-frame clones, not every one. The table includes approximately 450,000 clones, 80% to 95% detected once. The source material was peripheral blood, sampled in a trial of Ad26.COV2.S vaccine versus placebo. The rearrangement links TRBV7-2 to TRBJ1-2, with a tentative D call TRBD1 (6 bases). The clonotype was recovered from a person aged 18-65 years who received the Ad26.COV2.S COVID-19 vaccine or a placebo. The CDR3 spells CASSFQLRTEWGYTF. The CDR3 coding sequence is TGTGCCAGCAGCTTCCAACTCCGGACAGAGTGGGGCTACACCTTC.